A selection of T cell receptor beta chains follows, all from one sample in a study of blood T cell repertoires in COVID-19. The method was immunoSEQ multiplex PCR; TCRdb's version includes in-frame clones alone and lacks a portion of them. This sample has 100,000 to 150,000 clones; around four fifths occur once, and the top ten carry approximately 12%. The sequenced sample was peripheral blood. These receptor sequences come from a man in his sixties with acute or convalescent COVID-19. CDR3s leave out the opening cysteine and the closing phenylalanine or tryptophan. The order of the fields is J gene, V gene, CDR3 protein.

j_call: TRBJ2-2
v_call: TRBV9
cdr3_aa: ASSPRVGGELF

j_call: TRBJ1-2
v_call: TRBV6-2/TRBV6-3
cdr3_aa: ASSRVRGLDGYT

j_call: TRBJ1-2
v_call: TRBV29-1
cdr3_aa: SVEDRQNYGYT

j_call: TRBJ2-2
v_call: TRBV7-2
cdr3_aa: ASSLGGRSTGELF

j_call: TRBJ2-3
v_call: TRBV28
cdr3_aa: ASGQHRLAGEDTQY

j_call: TRBJ2-7
v_call: TRBV11-2
cdr3_aa: ASSWSAVVHEQY

j_call: TRBJ2-3
v_call: TRBV5-1
cdr3_aa: ASSLGDSSITDTQY

j_call: TRBJ1-4
v_call: TRBV28
cdr3_aa: ASSTRGGQEKLF

j_call: TRBJ1-2
v_call: TRBV6-1
cdr3_aa: ASSEAEGYVYGYT

j_call: TRBJ2-7
v_call: TRBV5-4
cdr3_aa: ASSLRAAGVSYEQY

j_call: TRBJ2-7
v_call: TRBV6-1
cdr3_aa: ASSEFRTGRRGGEQY

j_call: TRBJ2-2
v_call: TRBV29-1
cdr3_aa: SVVASTGGTGELF

j_call: TRBJ2-2
v_call: TRBV7-8
cdr3_aa: ASSLGGQGVTGELF

j_call: TRBJ2-3
v_call: TRBV30
cdr3_aa: AWSRTSGRTDTQY

j_call: TRBJ2-2
v_call: TRBV10-1
cdr3_aa: ASSADRGTGELF

j_call: TRBJ2-3
v_call: TRBV9
cdr3_aa: ASSASWITDTQY

j_call: TRBJ1-4
v_call: TRBV6-5
cdr3_aa: ASRTGWDEKLF

j_call: TRBJ1-1
v_call: TRBV28
cdr3_aa: ASSSVGRQGTEAF

j_call: TRBJ1-2
v_call: TRBV4-1
cdr3_aa: ASSHQEGDSYGYT

j_call: TRBJ1-5
v_call: TRBV6-2/TRBV6-3
cdr3_aa: ASSYPMRTGSISNQPQH

j_call: TRBJ1-2
v_call: TRBV19
cdr3_aa: ASSIAEGDGYGYT

j_call: TRBJ1-5
v_call: TRBV28
cdr3_aa: ASRLTGANQPQH

j_call: TRBJ1-2
v_call: TRBV15
cdr3_aa: ATSTLEGIGYT

j_call: TRBJ1-1
v_call: TRBV7-3
cdr3_aa: ASSLGSGGTEAF

j_call: TRBJ2-7
v_call: TRBV7-8
cdr3_aa: ASSLALAGVSEQY

j_call: TRBJ2-2
v_call: TRBV29-1
cdr3_aa: SVTGGTGELF

j_call: TRBJ2-3
v_call: TRBV3-1/TRBV3-2
cdr3_aa: ASSQRGGSTDTQY

j_call: TRBJ1-5
v_call: TRBV6-1
cdr3_aa: ASSERGGRWNQPQH

j_call: TRBJ2-3
v_call: TRBV4-2
cdr3_aa: ASSQGPGQTVTDTQY

j_call: TRBJ2-5
v_call: TRBV27
cdr3_aa: ASSSTWTAGGTQY

j_call: TRBJ1-2
v_call: TRBV5-4
cdr3_aa: ASGDRGDYGYT

j_call: TRBJ1-1
v_call: TRBV18
cdr3_aa: ASSRRDRVIEAF

j_call: TRBJ1-6
v_call: TRBV10-1
cdr3_aa: ASSESQANSPLH

j_call: TRBJ1-4
v_call: TRBV28
cdr3_aa: ASSLEGAVPNEKLF

j_call: TRBJ2-3
v_call: TRBV27
cdr3_aa: ASSPKRERGDTQY

j_call: TRBJ1-3
v_call: TRBV7-8
cdr3_aa: ASSLRGGGNTIY

j_call: TRBJ2-3
v_call: TRBV23-1
cdr3_aa: ASSQSACGASTDTQY

j_call: TRBJ1-2
v_call: TRBV3-1/TRBV3-2
cdr3_aa: ASSQADRKGGYT

j_call: TRBJ1-2
v_call: TRBV28
cdr3_aa: ASSSPAGGIYGYT

j_call: TRBJ2-7
v_call: TRBV18
cdr3_aa: ASSPIRGSVYEQY

j_call: TRBJ2-2
v_call: TRBV19
cdr3_aa: ASSARDRVGTGELF

j_call: TRBJ2-7
v_call: TRBV18
cdr3_aa: ASSPTGDEQY

j_call: TRBJ1-4
v_call: TRBV2
cdr3_aa: ASSLQGQNEKLF

j_call: TRBJ2-1
v_call: TRBV18
cdr3_aa: ASSTTGDNEQF

j_call: TRBJ2-2
v_call: TRBV19
cdr3_aa: ASSRPRRGNTGELF

j_call: TRBJ2-7
v_call: TRBV3-1/TRBV3-2
cdr3_aa: ASSQELGQVYEQY

j_call: TRBJ1-2
v_call: TRBV2
cdr3_aa: ASRGGQNPNYGYT

j_call: TRBJ1-1
v_call: TRBV18
cdr3_aa: ASSPREGARL

j_call: TRBJ2-7
v_call: TRBV24-1
cdr3_aa: ATSDRKRTGSYEQY

j_call: TRBJ2-1
v_call: TRBV7-9
cdr3_aa: ASSSGWGSEEQF